The 28 T cell receptor beta chains below were found in one sample sequenced in a study of beta chain bispecific antibodies for T cell cancers. Study-level findings and limits: Normal T cells contributed less of the targeted TRBV signal than the leukemia cells did. Versus anti-CD19, anti-TRBV12 exposure cut the TRBV12-3 share of TRBV signal by approximately 99%.

Expansion lasted two to three days, with either anti-CD3 antibody OKT3 or CD3/CD28 beads. These receptors lack a known antigen. TCRdb ran MiXCR on the 5' RACE reads and lists one entry per CDR3 protein. The sample includes some 20,000 distinct CDR3 sequences, approximately 2% of them seen just once. Material: healthy donor T cells cultured with leukemia cells, obtained from a culture containing a bispecific antibody targeting TCR Vbeta12. These receptors all come from a human donor in good health. Some clones in this sample may be carry-over from other donors' samples.

At least ten counts were recorded for this clonotype. The gene calls are TRBV13 and TRBJ2-1; a weak D match, TRBD2 (5 bases). This CDR3 has 11 amino acids. The V end was cut by 3 bases, the J end by 10 bases, with 7 bases between. Germline V gene lookup returns CDR1 PRHDT and CDR2 FYEKMQ (reference sequence). Here the CDR3 reads CASSLGEEQFF. DNA of the CDR3: TGTGCCAGCAGCTTGGGAGAAGAGCAGTTCTTC.

This clonotype was picked up many times. This sequence joins TRBV7-6 and TRBJ2-1, with unresolved D. Germline V gives CDR1 SGHVS, CDR2 FNYEAQ. The ends were cut back, 5 bases at V and 4 bases at J, with 15 bases in the middle. This CDR3 has 15 amino acids. CDR3 amino acids: CASSMLENPYNEQFF. CDR3 nucleotide sequence: TGTGCCAGCAGCATGCTAGAGAATCCTTACAATGAGCAGTTCTTC.

Many counts were recorded for this clonotype. The chain couples TRBV3-1 to TRBJ2-5; TRBD2 matches at 11 bases. V shed 0 bases and J 1 base; nucleotides not matched to a gene: 1. Germline V gives CDR1 LGHDT, CDR2 YNNKEL (reference sequence). This CDR3 has 16 amino acids. CDR3 region: CASSQELAGVQETQYF. CDR3 sequence (DNA): TGTGCCAGCAGCCAAGAACTAGCGGGGGTCCAAGAGACCCAGTACTTC.

This clonotype was counted at least ten times. V and J are TRBV15 and TRBJ1-5, with D uncertain. Germline lookup yields CDR1 LNHNV and CDR2 YYDKDF (reference sequence). V was shortened by 4 bases and J by 0 bases, with 10 bases between the two germline ends. This CDR3 region has 15 residues. DNA of the CDR3: TGTGCCACCAGCATCGGGAGGAATAGCAATCAGCCCCAGCATTTT. Translated, it gives CATSIGRNSNQPQHF. Using reference TRBV15 and TRBJ1-5 for the parts outside the CDR3, the full variable domain is DAMVIQNPRYQVTQFGKPVTLSCSQTLNHNVMYWYQQKSSQAPKLLFHYYDKDFNNEADTPDNFQSRRPNTSFCFLDIRSPGLGDTAMYLCATSIGRNSNQPQHFGDGTRLSIL.

This rearrangement joins TRBV7-8 to TRBJ2-1; TRBD1 agrees at 8 bases. The CDR3 is 15 residues long. V trimming: 1 base; J trimming: 10 bases; junction bases outside the gene matches: 9. Germline values: CDR1 SGHVS, CDR2 FQNEAQ. Here the CDR3 reads CASSLGAGGLEEQFF. The CDR3 bases are TGTGCCAGCAGCTTAGGGGCAGGGGGCCTGGAGGAGCAGTTCTTC.

This clonotype has at least ten counts. V gene TRBV19 combines with J gene TRBJ1-6; possibly TRBD1 for D (5 bases). V was clipped by 7 bases and J by 6 bases, with 10 bases between them. Per germline, CDR1 LNHDA and CDR2 SQIVND (reference sequence). CDR3 length: 13 residues. In DNA form, the CDR3 reads TGTGCCAGTACCTCCGGGGGTAATTCACCCCTCCACTTT. It yields the protein CASTSGGNSPLHF.

This clonotype was observed at least ten times. The chain recombines TRBV29-1 with TRBJ2-7; D possibly corresponds to TRBD1 (6 bases). Trimming took 1 base from V and 3 from J, leaving 10 bases between them. Germline-derived CDR1 and CDR2 are SQVTM and ANQGSEA. This CDR3 has 13 amino acids. The CDR3 here is CSVEGGPFYEQYF. In DNA, the CDR3 is TGCAGCGTTGAAGGGGGGCCCTTCTACGAGCAGTACTTC.

This clonotype was recorded many times. The chain has TRBV27 and TRBJ1-4, with a possible D match to TRBD1 (5 bases). This CDR3 has 14 residues. V was cut by 3 bases and J by 7 bases, with 12 bases left in between. The germline CDR1 and CDR2 sequences are MNHEY and SMNVEV (reference sequence). CDR3 DNA sequence: TGTGCCAGCAGTTTCACGGGGCTGCGTGAAAAACTGTTTTTT. Encoded protein: CASSFTGLREKLFF.

The sample holds many counts of this clonotype. The V call is TRBV6-5, the J call TRBJ2-7; no clear D. V lost 8 bases, J lost 5 bases, and 7 bases lay in between. Germline CDR1 is MNHEY and CDR2 is SVGAGI. The CDR3 is 10 amino acids. CDR3 in DNA: TGTGCCAGCGATTCCCACGAGCAGTACTTC. Translated, it gives CASDSHEQYF.

This clonotype was seen ten or more times. The rearrangement uses TRBV29-1 and TRBJ1-1; D remains unclear. V was cut by 7 bases and J by 9 bases, with 21 bases left in between. Germline V lookup: CDR1 SQVTM, CDR2 ANQGSEA. The CDR3 covers 13 residues. This chain's CDR3 is CSAPVGEGFKAFF. In DNA form, the CDR3 reads TGCAGCGCCCCCGTTGGCGAGGGATTCAAAGCTTTCTTT.

In its sample, this clonotype was seen many times. V is TRBV12-2 and J is TRBJ2-1; TRBD1, the D gene given by the table, was not confirmed from the DNA. TRBV12-2 is marked as a pseudogene. The CDR3 has 18 residues. The CDR3 sequence is CASRLSPGDRGRSHEQFF. The DNA of the CDR3 is TGTGCAAGTCGCTTATCACCCGGGGACAGGGGGCGTAGCCATGAGCAGTTCTTC.

This clonotype was recorded at least ten times. The rearrangement uses TRBV20-1 and TRBJ2-4; D is possibly TRBD1 (5 bases). The CDR3 length is 15 residues. CDR1 is DFQATT, CDR2 SNEGSKA, per germline (reference sequence). V lost 6 bases and J 2 bases, leaving 17 bases between the germline ends. CDR3: CSAPNSRVPKNIQYF. CDR3 DNA sequence: TGCAGTGCGCCCAATAGCAGGGTACCCAAAAACATTCAGTACTTC.

This clonotype appeared many times. The chain has TRBV4-1 and TRBJ1-2; D uncertain. From germline, CDR1 is MGHRA and CDR2 YSYEKL. Trimming took off 1 base at V and 4 bases at J, with 10 bases between the two ends. The CDR3 loop spans 14 amino acids. The CDR3 sequence is CASSQARFGYGYTF. In DNA form, the CDR3 reads TGCGCCAGCAGCCAAGCCCGGTTCGGCTATGGCTACACCTTC.

This clonotype was recorded many times. This chain joins TRBV19 and TRBJ2-7; 9 bases agree with TRBD1. Trimming cost V 3 bases and J 3 bases; bases outside gene matches: 0. Germline loops: CDR1 LNHDA, CDR2 SQIVND (reference sequence). The CDR3 covers 13 residues. CDR3 sequence: CASSMGQGYEQYF. For the CDR3, the DNA is TGTGCCAGTAGTATGGGACAGGGCTACGAGCAGTACTTC.

By sample share, this clonotype is medium-sized. The rearrangement uses TRBV27 and TRBJ2-3; 7 bases match TRBD2. CDR1 MNHEY and CDR2 SMNVEV come from the germline V gene (reference sequence). The CDR3 consists of 14 residues. The J segment lost 5 bases and the V segment lost 6 bases, leaving 8 bases of the junction unmatched. The CDR3 coding sequence is TGTGCCAGCAGCCCTCGACTAGCTAGAGATACGCAGTATTTT. As protein: CASSPRLARDTQYF.

This clonotype was recorded at least ten times. The chain joins TRBV19 to TRBJ1-5; possible D gene TRBD1, 5 bases. There are 14 residues in the CDR3. V lost 6 bases and J lost 0, with 9 bases in between. CDR1 and CDR2 from the germline V gene are LNHDA and SQIVND (reference sequence). The CDR3 DNA is TGTGCCAGTAGGGACATTTATAGCAATCAGCCCCAGCATTTT. Translated, it gives CASRDIYSNQPQHF.

The sample holds many counts of this clonotype. The rearrangement links TRBV9 to TRBJ2-3; 7 nucleotides agree with TRBD1. Germline V lookup: CDR1 SGDLS, CDR2 YYNGEE. CDR3 size: 12 residues. V was clipped by 6 bases and J by 3 bases; unmatched bases: 1. The CDR3 bases are TGTGCCAGCAACAGGGGTACAGATACGCAGTATTTT. Amino acids: CASNRGTDTQYF.

This clonotype has a count of ten or more. This chain joins TRBV15 and TRBJ2-7; D is perhaps TRBD1 or TRBD2 (5 bases each). CDR3 length: 14 residues. CDR1 LNHNV and CDR2 YYDKDF come from the germline V gene (reference sequence). V shed 5 bases and J shed 1 base, with 12 bases lying between them. CDR3 sequence: CATSFRDGSYEQYF. DNA for the CDR3: TGTGCCACCAGCTTCCGGGACGGTTCCTACGAGCAGTACTTC. Full variable domain (remainder filled in from reference TRBV15 and TRBJ2-7): DAMVIQNPRYQVTQFGKPVTLSCSQTLNHNVMYWYQQKSSQAPKLLFHYYDKDFNNEADTPDNFQSRRPNTSFCFLDIRSPGLGDTAMYLCATSFRDGSYEQYFGPGTRLTVT.

This clonotype was picked up many times. The chain has TRBV11-2 and TRBJ2-7, with TRBD1 as a possible D gene (5 bases). This CDR3 comprises 13 residues. Trimming left V 1 base short and J 6 bases short, with 10 bases between. The germline V gene encodes CDR1 SGHAT and CDR2 FQNNGV. In DNA form, the CDR3 reads TGTGCCAGCAGCTTAGCCCATGGGGCCGAGCAGTACTTC. Its protein is CASSLAHGAEQYF.

This clonotype showed up many times. V and J are TRBV5-1 and TRBJ1-3, with D possibly TRBD1 on 6 matching bases. Trimming removed 0 bases from V and 0 bases from J, with 7 bases in between. Germline CDR1 and CDR2: SGHRS and YFSETQ. The CDR3 runs 15 residues. The CDR3 sequence: CASSLDRVSGNTIYF. DNA of the CDR3: TGCGCCAGCAGCTTGGACAGGGTCTCTGGAAACACCATATATTTT.

The table lists this clonotype with many counts. The chain couples TRBV28 to TRBJ1-6, with D perhaps matching TRBD1 (6 bases). The CDR3 is 18 amino acids. CDR1 and CDR2 from the germline V gene are MDHEN and SYDVKM. V was cut by 3 bases and J by 4 bases, with 19 bases left in between. The CDR3 spells CASSFVQGSSLYNSPLHF. CDR3 DNA: TGTGCCAGCAGTTTCGTCCAGGGGTCTTCTCTATATAATTCACCCCTCCACTTT. The entire variable domain, with the rest obtained from reference TRBV28 and TRBJ1-6, is as follows: DVKVTQSSRYLVKRTGEKVFLECVQDMDHENMFWYRQDPGLGLRLIYFSYDVKMKEKGDIPEGYSVSREKKERFSLILESASTNQTSMYLCASSFVQGSSLYNSPLHFGNGTRLTVT.

This clonotype has ten or more counts. V gene TRBV27 combines with J gene TRBJ2-7; maybe TRBD2 (6 bases). Germline CDR1 reads MNHEY; CDR2 reads SMNVEV (reference sequence). The CDR3 loop spans 15 amino acids. V shed 6 bases and J shed 4 bases, with 19 bases lying between them. The CDR3 reads CASSDGEEQTYEQYF. The CDR3 DNA reads as TGTGCCAGCAGCGATGGGGAGGAGCAAACATACGAGCAGTACTTC.

This clonotype was detected many times. The rearrangement links TRBV5-1 to TRBJ1-5; D might be TRBD1 (6 bases). The germline CDR1 and CDR2 sequences are SGHRS and YFSETQ. Trimming left V 0 bases short and J 3 bases short, with 10 bases between. CDR3 length: 15 residues. Written as DNA, the CDR3 is TGCGCCAGCAGCTTGGGCGGGGGCGACAATCAGCCCCAGCATTTT. Protein sequence: CASSLGGGDNQPQHF.

V and J are TRBV6-1 and TRBJ2-7; possible D gene TRBD2, 6 bases. Trimming left V 8 bases short and J 0 bases short, with 20 bases between. The CDR3 extends over 16 amino acids. CDR1 MNHNS and CDR2 SASEGT come from the germline V gene. CDR3 region: CASCRLAGILSYEQYF. For the CDR3, the DNA is TGTGCCAGCTGCCGACTGGCGGGGATTCTCTCCTACGAGCAGTACTTC.

This clonotype was seen at least ten times. J is TRBJ2-7 and V is TRBV4-1, with 8 bases lining up with TRBD1. The CDR3 is 15 amino acids. J gave up 4 bases and V 2 bases, and 7 bases lay outside the gene matches. CDR1 is MGHRA, CDR2 YSYEKL, per germline. DNA of the CDR3: TGCGCCAGCAGCCAATTACAGGGGGGCCCGTACGAGCAGTACTTC. Translated: CASSQLQGGPYEQYF.

This clonotype has at least ten counts. At one boundary the junction diverges from the germline segment, which might be a read error. V usage is TRBV5-1 and J usage is TRBJ2-2, with D perhaps TRBD1 or TRBD2 (5 bases each). This CDR3 has 15 residues. The germline CDR1 and CDR2 sequences are SGHRS and YFSETQ. The CDR3 region is CATSDGTSNTGELFF. In nucleotides, the CDR3 is TGCGCCACCAGCGACGGGACGTCGAACACCGGGGAGCTGTTTTTT.

By share, this clonotype ranks as medium-sized. This chain links TRBV5-1 with TRBJ2-2; the match to TRBD1 covers 7 bases. The CDR3 spans 16 residues. J was trimmed by 5 bases and V by 4 bases; bases with no gene match: 11. Germline V lookup: CDR1 SGHRS, CDR2 YFSETQ. The CDR3 here is CASSTPTGRQTGELFF. CDR3 DNA: TGCGCCAGCAGCACCCCGACAGGGCGCCAGACCGGGGAGCTGTTTTTT. Filled out from reference TRBV5-1 and TRBJ2-2, the complete variable domain reads KAGVTQTPRYLIKTRGQQVTLSCSPISGHRSVSWYQQTPGQGLQFLFEYFSETQRNKGNFPGRFSGRQFSNSRSEMNVSTLELGDSALYLCASSTPTGRQTGELFFGEGSRLTVL.

This clonotype was seen many times. The V and J genes are TRBV14 and TRBJ2-7, with D unclear. V was shortened by 2 bases and J by 5 bases, with 13 bases between the two germline ends. Per the germline V gene, CDR1 is SGHDN and CDR2 is FVKESK. This CDR3 spans 14 amino acids. The CDR3 spells CASSQHGLGNEQYF. In DNA, the CDR3 is TGTGCCAGCAGCCAACACGGTTTGGGGAACGAGCAGTACTTC.